This section outlines one T cell receptor (beta chain) sequence together with its context. The CDR3 runs 17 residues. Losses at the gene ends were 6 bases for V and 3 bases for J; bases not matched to a gene: 8. Germline V gene data show CDR1 as MNHEY and CDR2 as SMNVEV (reference sequence). This entry is derived from a study of cytomegalovirus exposure and HLA in healthy donors. PCR employed 60 Vbeta and 13 Jbeta primers. Repertoires were generated with immunoSEQ multiplex PCR, while TCRdb's copy carries only in-frame clones and drops some. Among 150,000 to 200,000 clones, 77% were seen once, and the ten largest hold 2.6%. Regarding donors, all were healthy bone marrow donors.

Specimen: PBMCs. V usage is TRBV27 and J usage is TRBJ2-1, with 13 bases fitting TRBD2. The TCR sequence derives from a woman in her thirties or forties in good health and CMV-seropositive. In DNA form, the CDR3 reads TGTGCCAGCAGCTTAGGGTGGACTAGCGGGAGCTACAATGAGCAGTTCTTC. Translating gives CASSLGWTSGSYNEQFF.